Presented here are 22 T cell receptor beta chains from one specimen sequenced in a study of CD8+ T cells in alopecia areata. Extraction of RNA preceded its reverse transcription into cDNA, which served as the sequencing template. Libraries were prepared by immunoSEQ multiplex PCR; TCRdb keeps only in-frame clonotypes and omits some of them. The sample includes approximately 180,000 clones, 60% seen only once; the top ten take 1%. Stated treatment: oral pan-JAK inhibitor, 5-10 mg twice daily. The sequences come from CD4+ T cells sorted from blood, collected at week 24, from a patient treated with tofacitinib. These receptors were obtained from a human donor with alopecia areata.

This chain joins TRBV30 and TRBJ2-4; TRBD1 agrees at 9 bases. This CDR3 spans 14 amino acids. Per germline, CDR1 GTSNPN and CDR2 SVGIG (reference sequence). The V and J ends lost 6 bases and 8 bases, in that order; junction bases with no gene match: 11. The CDR3 is CACQDRGHGDIQYF. CDR3 coding DNA: TGTGCCTGCCAGGACAGGGGACACGGGGACATTCAGTACTTC.

The chain recombines TRBV10-3 with TRBJ1-2, with D maybe TRBD1 (5 bases). The length of the CDR3 is 11 residues. CDR1 is ENHRY, CDR2 SYGVKD, per germline. Trimming took off 7 bases at V and 5 bases at J, with 8 bases between the two ends. In DNA, the CDR3 is TGTGCCATCACAACAGGTTATGGCTACACCTTC. Translating gives CAITTGYGYTF.

The chain carries TRBV30 and TRBJ1-5; TRBD1 matches 7 bases. Germline V gene lookup returns CDR1 GTSNPN and CDR2 SVGIG (reference sequence). This CDR3 is 14 amino acids long. V lost 4 bases to trimming and J lost 6 bases; unmatched junction nucleotides: 9. The CDR3 is CAWTKDRLGQPQHF. The CDR3 DNA follows: TGTGCCTGGACTAAGGACAGGTTGGGTCAGCCCCAGCATTTT.

The V and J genes are TRBV25-1 and TRBJ1-4; tentative D call: TRBD1 (5 bases). This CDR3 comprises 16 residues. Looked up from germline, CDR1 is MGHDK and CDR2 is SYGVNS. Trimming shortened V by 2 bases and J by 5 bases, and 15 bases separated the two germline ends. For the CDR3, the DNA is TGTGCCAGCAGTGAAAAAGGGCAGGGTTGGAATGAAAAACTGTTTTTT. It codes for CASSEKGQGWNEKLFF.

V and J are TRBV29-1 and TRBJ2-1; 11 nucleotides agree with TRBD2. In germline, CDR1 is SQVTM, CDR2 ANQGSEA. The CDR3 consists of 16 residues. V lost 2 bases, J lost 4 bases, and 7 bases stayed unmatched. CDR3 bases: TGCAGCGTTGAAACCCTAGCGGGGGGCTCGTACAATGAGCAGTTCTTC. Amino acid sequence: CSVETLAGGSYNEQFF.

The V gene is TRBV7-9, the J gene TRBJ1-2; 7 positions agree with TRBD1. V shed 3 bases and J 7 bases; nucleotides not matched to a gene: 2. There are 12 residues in the CDR3. CDR1 and CDR2 from the germline V gene are SEHNR and FQNEAQ (reference sequence). The CDR3 nucleotides are TGTGCCAGCAGCTTGACAGGGTTTGGCTACACCTTC. Translated, it gives CASSLTGFGYTF.

The chain couples TRBV30 to TRBJ1-1; D unresolved. Germline CDR1 is GTSNPN and CDR2 is SVGIG (reference sequence). CDR3 size: 14 residues. The V and J ends lost 5 bases and 0 bases respectively, with 13 bases between them. The CDR3 DNA follows: TGTGCCTGGGAGGACTTTTCCCTGAACACTGAAGCTTTCTTT. This gives the protein CAWEDFSLNTEAFF.

The genes are TRBV4-3 and TRBJ2-7, with TRBD1 matching 7 bases. V was pared by 0 bases and J by 0 bases, with 5 bases of the junction left unmatched. The CDR3 has 16 residues. Germline CDR1 is LGHNA and CDR2 is YSLEER. CDR3 DNA: TGCGCCAGCAGCCAAGAAGCCCGGGACAGCTCCTACGAGCAGTACTTC. Its protein product is CASSQEARDSSYEQYF.

This chain joins TRBV5-1 and TRBJ1-2; D is possibly TRBD1 (5 bases). The V end lost 5 bases, the J end lost 4 bases, and 18 bases lay between the germline ends. The germline gives CDR1 SGHRS, CDR2 YFSETQ. This CDR3 spans 15 amino acids. CDR3 loop: CASRREQGTTYGYTF. In nucleotides, the CDR3 is TGCGCCAGCAGACGAGAGCAGGGAACCACCTATGGCTACACCTTC. The full variable domain, completed using reference TRBV5-1 and TRBJ1-2, is KAGVTQTPRYLIKTRGQQVTLSCSPISGHRSVSWYQQTPGQGLQFLFEYFSETQRNKGNFPGRFSGRQFSNSRSEMNVSTLELGDSALYLCASRREQGTTYGYTFGSGTRLTVV.

The chain combines TRBV29-1 with TRBJ1-2, with 7 bases fitting TRBD1. V was clipped by 4 bases and J by 4 bases; unmatched bases: 12. This CDR3 comprises 15 residues. The V gene's germline CDR1 is SQVTM and CDR2 ANQGSEA. CDR3 nucleotides: TGCAGCGTTGGGACGAGGGCAGGGGGTTCCTATGGCTACACCTTC. It encodes CSVGTRAGGSYGYTF.

A remark on this clone: At one end, the junction sequence differs from germline, possibly due to a read error. The CDR3 spells CASSLVQGKIIF. CDR3 sequence (DNA): TGTGCCAGCAGCTTAGTTCAGGGAAAGATTATCTTT. The chain employs TRBV7-2 and TRBJ1-1, with D maybe TRBD1 (5 bases). CDR3 length: 12 amino acids. The V gene's germline CDR1 is SGHTA and CDR2 FQGNSA.

This chain joins TRBV4-3 and TRBJ1-4; no definite D call. CDR1 is LGHNA, CDR2 YSLEER, per germline. The CDR3 has 15 amino acids. V dropped 0 bases and J dropped 0 bases, with 5 bases sitting between them. The CDR3 reads CASSQDFTTNEKLFF. DNA for the CDR3: TGCGCCAGCAGCCAAGATTTCACAACTAATGAAAAACTGTTTTTT.

This chain joins TRBV10-1 and TRBJ2-7; possibly TRBD2 for D (6 bases). Germline assignment: CDR1 WNHNN and CDR2 SYGVQD (reference sequence). The CDR3 sequence is 12 residues long. The ends were cut back, 4 bases at V and 6 bases at J, with 10 bases in the middle. This chain's CDR3 is CASSGDWTEQYF. The CDR3 nucleotides read TGCGCCAGCAGTGGGGACTGGACCGAGCAGTACTTC.

The chain is built from TRBV5-4 and TRBJ2-7, with D perhaps TRBD1 (5 bases). V was clipped by 5 bases and J by 5 bases, with 14 bases between them. CDR1 is SGHNT, CDR2 YYREEE, per germline (reference sequence). CDR3 length: 13 residues. In DNA, the CDR3 is TGTGCCAGCAGTGTGACAGTTCGCGACGAGCAGTACTTC. Translated: CASSVTVRDEQYF.

This chain connects TRBV6-5 to TRBJ1-4; TRBD1 might be the D (6 bases). The length of the CDR3 is 13 residues. Germline V gene sequence: CDR1 MNHEY, CDR2 SVGAGI. V lost 5 bases to trimming and J lost 2 bases, with 6 bases between them. CDR3 in DNA: TGTGCCAGCAGTCAGGGGACTAATGAAAAACTGTTTTTT. It translates to CASSQGTNEKLFF.

The V call is TRBV10-3, the J call TRBJ1-2, with TRBD1 matching over 8 bases. This CDR3 is 12 amino acids long. V lost 10 bases and J lost 8; bases outside the gene matches: 9. Per germline, CDR1 ENHRY and CDR2 SYGVKD. This CDR3 reads CATSRQGTGYTF. As DNA, the CDR3 is TGTGCCACCAGCCGACAGGGGACGGGCTACACCTTC.

The V gene is TRBV6-5, the J gene TRBJ1-5, with D perhaps TRBD1 (6 bases). Germline V lookup: CDR1 MNHEY, CDR2 SVGAGI. This CDR3 is built from 15 residues. V was cut by 6 bases and J by 3 bases, with 15 bases left in between. The DNA of the CDR3 is TGTGCCAGCAGCCGTACAGGGCAGGACAATCAGCCCCAGCATTTT. Translating it yields CASSRTGQDNQPQHF.

A remark on this clone: Other DNA sequences in the same sample also yield this CDR3. This chain links TRBV30 with TRBJ1-2; no definite D call. CDR1 and CDR2 from the germline V gene are GTSNPN and SVGIG (reference sequence). The CDR3 is 13 residues long. V was clipped by 0 bases and J by 1 base, with 6 bases between them. The CDR3 protein is CAWSVRGNYGYTF. The CDR3 nucleotides are TGTGCCTGGAGTGTACGGGGTAACTATGGCTACACCTTC.

Points on this clone: A junction boundary mismatches the germline segment, possibly from a read error. The rearrangement uses TRBV5-4 and TRBJ1-6; TRBD1 might be the D (5 bases). The CDR3 extends over 15 amino acids. Germline CDR1 is SGHNT and CDR2 is YYREEE (reference sequence). The CDR3 DNA reads as TGTGCCAGCAGCCAAGACAGCAGACCCGGTTCAACCCTCCACTTT. It specifies CASSQDSRPGSTLHF. Filled out from reference TRBV5-4 and TRBJ1-6, the complete variable domain reads ETGVTQSPTHLIKTRGQQVTLRCSSQSGHNTVSWYQQALGQGPQFIFQYYREEENGRGNFPPRFSGLQFPNYSSELNVNALELDDSALYLCASSQDSRPGSTLHFGNGTRLTVT.

The J gene is TRBJ1-1, the V gene TRBV6-5, with D tentatively TRBD1 (5 bases). The CDR3 totals 12 residues. V shed 2 bases and J shed 8 bases, with 9 bases lying between them. Germline loops: CDR1 MNHEY, CDR2 SVGAGI. The CDR3 DNA follows: TGTGCCAGCAGTTACCGCGGACAAGAAGCTTTCTTT. This encodes CASSYRGQEAFF.

This chain joins TRBV9 and TRBJ1-2; D unclear. The V end was cut by 3 bases, the J end by 5 bases, with 14 bases between. The V gene's germline CDR1 is SGDLS and CDR2 YYNGEE. This CDR3 contains 14 residues. The CDR3 is CASSAHVGRYGYTF. The CDR3 nucleotides are TGTGCCAGCAGCGCCCATGTGGGTCGGTATGGCTACACCTTC.

Only a few counts were recorded for this clone. J is TRBJ1-6 and V is TRBV11-2, with unresolved D. V was cut by 4 bases and J by 8 bases, with 12 bases left in between. The V gene's germline CDR1 is SGHAT and CDR2 FQNNGV. The CDR3 loop spans 14 amino acids. This CDR3 reads CASSSQRRDSPLHF. The DNA of the CDR3 is TGTGCCAGCAGCTCTCAACGAAGGGATTCACCCCTCCACTTT.